The clone carrying this T cell receptor (beta chain) was seen a handful of times. Its antigen is unknown. This CDR3 has 17 amino acids. Sequencing was performed with immunoSEQ multiplex PCR; in TCRdb, only in-frame clones are kept and a portion is missing. The sample carries about 120,000 clones, about 89% recorded once. This entry is derived from a study of T cell responses to AZD1222 COVID-19 vaccine. Overall study findings and caveats: A mostly white British donor set with more females was recruited, and clonal diversity was possibly underestimated. Baseline seropositives among AZD1222 recipients totaled only five to seven. Unmutated regions of variants are reportedly targeted by nearly half of spike-specific TCRs.

The receptor's source is an adult who received the AZD1222 COVID-19 vaccine. The chain has TRBV12-2 and TRBJ1-5. TRBV12-2 is termed a pseudogene. The source material was peripheral blood, sampled 28 days after the second AZD1222 dose. The CDR3 bases are TGTGCAAGTCGCTTAGCGGAGGGAACCCTGGGAGATCAGCCCCAGCATTTT. Its protein is CASRLAEGTLGDQPQHF.